These 3 T cell receptor beta chains were all obtained from the same sample, sequenced in a study of shared clonotypes between healthy human individuals. TCRdb's table, derived via immunoSEQ multiplex PCR, lists solely in-frame clones and lacks some. The data show 650,000 to 700,000 clones, 90% seen once. Sequenced sample: memory CD8+ T cells from PBMCs. Subset reported: CD45RO+ cells pooled with CCR7-negative TemRA cells. These receptors were collected from a man aged 18-30 years in good health. Some clones in this sample may be carry-over from other donors' samples.

V is TRBV7-2 and J is TRBJ2-1, with 7 bases aligning to TRBD1. The J segment lost 3 bases and the V segment lost 6 bases, leaving 8 bases of the junction unmatched. Germline CDR1 SGHTA, CDR2 FQGNSA. This CDR3 comprises 15 residues. The CDR3 DNA reads as TGTGCCAGCAGGAACCGACAGGGCTACTACAATGAGCAGTTCTTC. This gives the protein CASRNRQGYYNEQFF.

The DNA for the CDR3 is TGTGCCACCAGCAGAGTCGTTCCGGGACAGGGCCGGTATGAAAAACTGTTTTTT. Amino acid sequence: CATSRVVPGQGRYEKLFF. The chain links TRBV15 to TRBJ1-4; TRBD1 agrees at 9 bases. CDR3 length: 18 amino acids. After removal of 1 base from V and 6 bases from J, the junction contained 12 bases not matched to a gene. Per the germline V gene, CDR1 is LNHNV and CDR2 is YYDKDF (reference sequence). Variable domain in full (rest from reference TRBV15 and TRBJ1-4): DAMVIQNPRYQVTQFGKPVTLSCSQTLNHNVMYWYQQKSSQAPKLLFHYYDKDFNNEADTPDNFQSRRPNTSFCFLDIRSPGLGDTAMYLCATSRVVPGQGRYEKLFFGSGTQLSVL.

The chain couples TRBV6-5 to TRBJ1-1; D gene unclear. Trimming took 8 bases from V and 7 from J, leaving 11 bases between them. The germline V gene encodes CDR1 MNHEY and CDR2 SVGAGI. CDR3 length equals 11 residues. The CDR3, as DNA: TGTGCCAGCTTCTCCGGGATTGAAGCTTTCTTT. Translation: CASFSGIEAFF.